Presented here are 22 T cell receptor beta chains from one specimen sequenced in a study of cytomegalovirus exposure and HLA in healthy donors. Use of 60 Vbeta and 13 Jbeta primers characterized the PCR. Data came from immunoSEQ multiplex PCR; TCRdb stores just in-frame clones and leaves some out. This listing includes about 200,000 clones. The specimen was PBMCs. The receptors derive from a woman younger than 45 in good health and CMV-seropositive.

The chain couples TRBV5-6 to TRBJ1-4, with unresolved D. The CDR3 extends over 17 amino acids. Germline loops: CDR1 SGHDT, CDR2 YYEEEE. Trimming left V 0 bases short and J 3 bases short, with 15 bases between. The CDR3 sequence is CASSLEGAGWANEKLFF. CDR3 nucleotides: TGTGCCAGCAGCTTGGAAGGCGCGGGGTGGGCTAATGAAAAACTGTTTTTT.

The rearrangement links TRBV7-6 to TRBJ1-5; no clear D gene. Germline-derived CDR1 and CDR2 are SGHVS and FNYEAQ. The V and J ends lost 1 base and 9 bases respectively, with 10 bases between them. This CDR3 comprises 13 residues. The CDR3 loop is CASSLGPSWPQHF. In DNA, the CDR3 is TGTGCCAGCAGCTTAGGGCCCTCTTGGCCCCAGCATTTT.

The V gene is TRBV5-5, the J gene TRBJ2-3; no definite D call. This CDR3 region has 12 residues. V lost 6 bases and J lost 6, with 11 bases in between. Germline values: CDR1 SGHKS, CDR2 YYEKEE (reference sequence). CDR3 bases: TGTGCCAGCATCCAACATGGCGATACGCAGTATTTT. Protein product: CASIQHGDTQYF. The whole variable domain, remainder taken from reference TRBV5-5 and TRBJ2-3, is DAGVTQSPTHLIKTRGQQVTLRCSPISGHKSVSWYQQVLGQGPQFIFQYYEKEERGRGNFPDRFSARQFPNYSSELNVNALLLGDSALYLCASIQHGDTQYFGPGTRLTVL.

This chain links TRBV18 with TRBJ2-5; TRBD1 matches at 7 bases. CDR3 length: 14 residues. Germline V gene lookup returns CDR1 KGHSH and CDR2 LQKENI. With V trimmed by 4 bases and J by 1 base, 3 bases remained unmatched. CDR3 DNA: TGTGCCAGCTCACTTACAGGGGCCCAAGAGACCCAGTACTTC. Translating it yields CASSLTGAQETQYF.

The chain recombines TRBV2 with TRBJ1-1; D might be TRBD1 (5 bases). Germline V gene lookup returns CDR1 SNHLY and CDR2 FYNNEI. Trimming pared 6 bases from V and 7 bases from J, leaving 12 bases between. This CDR3 spans 12 amino acids. CDR3 DNA sequence: TGTGCCAGCAGCCGCGACAGATATGAAGCTTTCTTT. Translated, it gives CASSRDRYEAFF.

The chain combines TRBV5-5 with TRBJ1-1; D is unresolved. Looked up from germline, CDR1 is SGHKS and CDR2 is YYEKEE (reference sequence). Trimming removed 4 bases at V and 5 bases at J, with 15 bases between. The CDR3 contains 14 residues. As DNA, the CDR3 is TGTGCCAGCAGCCTGGTCTTTATAGTTACTGAAGCTTTCTTT. Its translation is CASSLVFIVTEAFF. The full variable domain, rest sourced from reference TRBV5-5 and TRBJ1-1, is DAGVTQSPTHLIKTRGQQVTLRCSPISGHKSVSWYQQVLGQGPQFIFQYYEKEERGRGNFPDRFSARQFPNYSSELNVNALLLGDSALYLCASSLVFIVTEAFFGQGTRLTVV.

The chain is built from TRBV2 and TRBJ1-5; D is unclear. V lost 5 bases and J 5 bases, leaving 16 bases between the germline ends. Per the germline V gene, CDR1 is SNHLY and CDR2 is FYNNEI. The length of the CDR3 is 15 residues. CDR3 region: CASSRTPGRDQPQHF. In nucleotides, the CDR3 is TGTGCCAGCAGTAGGACTCCCGGAAGGGATCAGCCCCAGCATTTT.

J is TRBJ1-4 and V is TRBV6-5, with D possibly matching TRBD1 (6 bases). The CDR3 is 15 residues long. Trimming pared 2 bases from V and 9 bases from J, leaving 16 bases between. Germline V gene lookup returns CDR1 MNHEY and CDR2 SVGAGI. CDR3 DNA sequence: TGTGCCAGCAGTTACAACCCTCGGGACAATCAAAAACTGTTTTTT. Translated, it gives CASSYNPRDNQKLFF.

V is TRBV7-9 and J is TRBJ2-1, with D possibly TRBD1 on 6 matching bases. Trimming removed 1 base at V and 8 bases at J, with 9 bases between. The CDR3 runs 13 residues. The V gene's germline CDR1 is SEHNR and CDR2 FQNEAQ (reference sequence). The CDR3 DNA reads as TGTGCCAGCAGCTTAGTAAGGACAGATGAGCAGTTCTTC. Protein sequence: CASSLVRTDEQFF.

The chain has TRBV18 and TRBJ2-7, with 9 bases matching TRBD2. The germline V gene encodes CDR1 KGHSH and CDR2 LQKENI. V shed 2 bases, J shed 2 bases, and the junction held 7 bases outside the gene matches. The length of the CDR3 is 16 residues. DNA of the CDR3: TGTGCCAGCTCACCAACTGGGCCTAGCGGGGCCTACGAGCAGTACTTC. Translating it yields CASSPTGPSGAYEQYF.

This chain uses TRBV11-2 with TRBJ2-7, with no clear D. The CDR3 is 12 amino acids. The germline V gene has CDR1 SGHAT and CDR2 FQNNGV. Trimming removed 6 bases from V and 4 bases from J, with 10 bases in between. The CDR3 DNA reads as TGTGCCAGCAGATCGACTGGTTACGAGCAGTACTTC. The encoded protein is CASRSTGYEQYF. Drawing the rest from reference TRBV11-2 and TRBJ2-7, the complete variable domain is EAGVAQSPRYKIIEKRQSVAFWCNPISGHATLYWYQQILGQGPKLLIQFQNNGVVDDSQLPKDRFSAERLKGVDSTLKIQPAKLEDSAVYLCASRSTGYEQYFGPGTRLTVT.

In regard to this clone: The junction departs from the called germline gene at one end, perhaps through a read error. The chain combines TRBV7-6 with TRBJ2-5; TRBD1 might be the D (5 bases). The length of the CDR3 is 15 residues. Germline values: CDR1 SGHVS, CDR2 FNYEAQ. The CDR3 bases are TGTGCCAGCAGCTCCCTTGTACAGGTTACGGAGACCCAGCACTTC. As protein: CASSSLVQVTETQHF.

The chain couples TRBV6-6 to TRBJ2-2; TRBD1 aligns across 7 bases. The V gene end was trimmed by 6 bases and the J gene end by 10 bases; junction bases not matched to a gene: 5. The CDR3 consists of 12 residues. Germline assignment: CDR1 MNHNY and CDR2 SVGAGI (reference sequence). CDR3 coding DNA: TGTGCCAGCAGCGCGACAGGGAAGGAGCTGTTTTTT. It encodes CASSATGKELFF.

The chain recombines TRBV5-4 with TRBJ2-6, with D uncertain. Trimming removed 1 base from V and 0 bases from J, with 8 bases in between. The germline gives CDR1 SGHNT, CDR2 YYREEE (reference sequence). The CDR3 has 16 residues. CDR3 sequence: CASSLPGASGANVLTF. CDR3 in DNA: TGTGCCAGCAGCTTGCCAGGTGCCTCTGGGGCCAACGTCCTGACTTTC. Full variable domain (missing parts from reference TRBV5-4 and TRBJ2-6): ETGVTQSPTHLIKTRGQQVTLRCSSQSGHNTVSWYQQALGQGPQFIFQYYREEENGRGNFPPRFSGLQFPNYSSELNVNALELDDSALYLCASSLPGASGANVLTFGAGSRLTVL.

The rearrangement links TRBV7-9 to TRBJ2-1; perhaps TRBD1 as D (6 bases). Germline-derived CDR1 and CDR2 are SEHNR and FQNEAQ (reference sequence). V gave up 1 base and J gave up 9 bases, with 10 bases separating them. This CDR3 contains 13 residues. As DNA, the CDR3 is TGTGCCAGCAGCTTAGAGGGGACACCTGAGCAGTTCTTC. This sequence encodes CASSLEGTPEQFF.

This rearrangement joins TRBV6-5 to TRBJ1-1; 9 nucleotides align to TRBD1. The trim removed 5 bases at V and 5 bases at J, leaving 9 bases unmatched. Germline assignment: CDR1 MNHEY and CDR2 SVGAGI. There are 15 residues in the CDR3. CDR3: CASSRLTGGWTEAFF. DNA for the CDR3: TGTGCCAGCAGTCGCCTGACAGGGGGGTGGACTGAAGCTTTCTTT.

The chain couples TRBV4-1 to TRBJ2-2; 9 bases are shared with TRBD1. After removal of 5 bases from V and 0 bases from J, the junction contained 7 bases not matched to a gene. Germline CDR1 reads MGHRA; CDR2 reads YSYEKL. The CDR3 has 17 residues. Here the CDR3 reads CASSATGGAANTGELFF. The CDR3, as DNA: TGCGCCAGCAGCGCCACAGGGGGCGCAGCGAACACCGGGGAGCTGTTTTTT.

The chain combines TRBV5-1 with TRBJ2-7, with D possibly TRBD2 on 6 matching bases. V gave up 0 bases and J gave up 3 bases, with 10 bases separating them. This CDR3 comprises 14 residues. CDR1 is SGHRS and CDR2 is YFSETQ in the germline V gene. CDR3 amino acids: CASSLVGGIYEQYF. DNA of the CDR3: TGCGCCAGCAGCTTGGTGGGGGGTATCTACGAGCAGTACTTC.

The J gene is TRBJ2-7, the V gene TRBV5-8; TRBD2 might be the D (6 bases). CDR1 SGHTS and CDR2 YDEGEE come from the germline V gene. The ends were cut back, 0 bases at V and 0 bases at J, with 13 bases in the middle. This CDR3 is 16 amino acids long. The CDR3 region has the DNA TGTGCCAGCAGCTTGGAGGGGACTTCCGCCTCCTACGAGCAGTACTTC. Its translation is CASSLEGTSASYEQYF.

This chain connects TRBV29-1 to TRBJ1-1, with TRBD1 matching over 10 bases. J was trimmed by 5 bases and V by 5 bases; bases with no gene match: 5. Germline lookup yields CDR1 SQVTM and CDR2 ANQGSEA. The CDR3 contains 13 residues. CDR3 sequence: CSVSGTGVTEAFF. The DNA for the CDR3 is TGCAGCGTTTCCGGGACAGGGGTTACTGAAGCTTTCTTT.

The J gene is TRBJ2-3, the V gene TRBV9, with D perhaps TRBD1 (6 bases). CDR1 and CDR2 (germline): SGDLS, YYNGEE. V was cut by 3 bases and J by 11 bases, with 13 bases left in between. CDR3 length: 12 residues. This CDR3 is CASSGSQGQQYF. DNA for the CDR3: TGTGCCAGCAGCGGTTCACAGGGTCAGCAGTATTTT.

The V gene is TRBV15, the J gene TRBJ1-5, with 8 nucleotides matching TRBD1. Per germline, CDR1 LNHNV and CDR2 YYDKDF (reference sequence). The V and J ends lost 1 base and 2 bases, in that order; junction bases with no gene match: 4. The CDR3 extends over 16 amino acids. CDR3: CATSRVGRGRNQPQHF. DNA for the CDR3: TGTGCCACCAGCAGAGTTGGCAGGGGGCGCAATCAGCCCCAGCATTTT.